Each of the 30 T cell receptor beta chains below was sequenced from the same sample in a study of blood T cell repertoires in COVID-19. The table came from immunoSEQ multiplex PCR; TCRdb's copy has only in-frame clones and leaves some out. The sample includes more than 95,000 clones, 82% seen only once; the top ten take 15% to 20%. The sample consisted of peripheral blood. The receptors derive from a man at least 80 years old with acute or convalescent COVID-19.

The chain employs TRBV5-6 and TRBJ2-1; tentative D call: TRBD2 (5 bases). This CDR3 is 12 amino acids long. The V and J ends lost 7 bases and 3 bases respectively, with 8 bases between them. Germline CDR1 is SGHDT and CDR2 is YYEEEE. CDR3 amino acids: CASRGIYNEQFF. The CDR3 DNA follows: TGTGCCAGCCGGGGTATCTACAATGAGCAGTTCTTC.

This clone was detected a few times. The J gene is TRBJ2-7, the V gene TRBV27; 12 bases match TRBD1. Germline-derived CDR1 and CDR2 are MNHEY and SMNVEV (reference sequence). The CDR3 loop spans 18 amino acids. V lost 2 bases to trimming and J lost 2 bases; unmatched junction nucleotides: 10. The CDR3 nucleotides are TGTGCCAGCAGTTTAAAGAGGCCGGGACAGGGGGCCCCCTACGAGCAGTACTTC. Residues: CASSLKRPGQGAPYEQYF.

A few counts support this clone. The V gene is TRBV10-1, the J gene TRBJ2-7, with D possibly TRBD2 on 5 matching bases. V shed 3 bases and J shed 4 bases, with 7 bases lying between them. The CDR3 contains 12 residues. Germline V lookup: CDR1 WNHNN, CDR2 SYGVQD (reference sequence). DNA of the CDR3: TGCGCCAGCAGTGACGGGGTTTACGAGCAGTACTTC. This codes for CASSDGVYEQYF.

The V call is TRBV5-1, the J call TRBJ1-4; 7 bases fit TRBD1. The CDR3 is made up of 16 amino acids. Germline CDR1 SGHRS, CDR2 YFSETQ. V trimming: 4 bases; J trimming: 0 bases; junction bases outside the gene matches: 6. The CDR3: CASSLGGQATNEKLFF. DNA of the CDR3: TGCGCCAGCAGCCTGGGAGGACAGGCAACTAATGAAAAACTGTTTTTT.

This clone was counted between two and nine times. V usage is TRBV28 and J usage is TRBJ1-2, with 10 positions matching TRBD1. There are 18 residues in the CDR3. Germline CDR1 MDHEN, CDR2 SYDVKM. Trimming took 5 bases from V and 0 from J; bases not matched to a gene: 12. Here the CDR3 DNA reads TGTGCCAGCAGTAGGTCCGGGACAGGGGCGCCGTCTAACTATGGCTACACCTTC. As protein: CASSRSGTGAPSNYGYTF.

The V and J genes are TRBV6-2 or TRBV6-3 and TRBJ1-2; D gene unclear. The V end was cut by 6 bases, the J end by 5 bases, with 16 bases between. The CDR3 spans 14 residues. Germline loops: CDR1 MNHEY, CDR2 SVGEGT. The CDR3 region is CASSLGVLAYGYTF. The CDR3 region has the DNA TGTGCCAGCAGCCTCGGGGTCTTGGCTTATGGCTACACCTTC.

This clone came up a few times. The chain uses TRBV30 and TRBJ1-2; D is unresolved. From germline, CDR1 is GTSNPN and CDR2 SVGIG (reference sequence). CDR3 length: 12 amino acids. V was shortened by 5 bases and J by 8 bases, with 15 bases between the two germline ends. CDR3 in amino acids: CAWYTRIGGYTF. The CDR3 DNA is TGTGCCTGGTACACACGGATCGGGGGCTACACCTTC. Full variable domain (remainder filled in from reference TRBV30 and TRBJ1-2): SQTIHQWPATLVQPVGSPLSLECTVEGTSNPNLYWYRQAAGRGLQLLFYSVGIGQISSEVPQNLSASRPQDRQFILSSKKLLLSDSGFYLCAWYTRIGGYTFGSGTRLTVV.

The rearrangement joins TRBV10-3 to TRBJ1-5; D not certain. V was trimmed by 10 bases and J by 5 bases, leaving 12 bases between them. The germline gives CDR1 ENHRY, CDR2 SYGVKD. This CDR3 contains 12 residues. Written as DNA, the CDR3 is TGTGCCACCACCCCCGGAGATCAGCCCCAGCATTTT. Translating it yields CATTPGDQPQHF.

J is TRBJ2-6 and V is TRBV7-9; D is undetermined. CDR1 SEHNR and CDR2 FQNEAQ come from the germline V gene (reference sequence). The CDR3 extends over 14 amino acids. V was clipped by 5 bases and J by 4 bases, with 9 bases between them. CDR3 loop: CASSRLSGANVLTF. The CDR3 coding sequence is TGTGCCAGCAGCCGCCTGAGCGGGGCCAACGTCCTGACTTTC.

The rearrangement links TRBV27 to TRBJ1-1; maybe TRBD1 (5 bases). The V and J ends lost 7 bases and 0 bases respectively, with 12 bases between them. CDR1 and CDR2 from the germline V gene are MNHEY and SMNVEV (reference sequence). This CDR3 has 14 amino acids. CDR3 protein: CASTSGLMNTEAFF. CDR3 coding DNA: TGTGCCAGCACCTCAGGGTTAATGAACACTGAAGCTTTCTTT.

The chain carries TRBV19 and TRBJ1-1; 7 bases fit TRBD1. The CDR3 contains 12 residues. Germline V lookup: CDR1 LNHDA, CDR2 SQIVND (reference sequence). The V segment lost 7 bases and the J segment 7 bases; nucleotides outside the gene matches: 6. The CDR3 coding sequence is TGTGCCAGTAACCAAGGGGGCGGTGAAGCTTTCTTT. Translation: CASNQGGGEAFF.

The rearrangement joins TRBV10-2 to TRBJ2-7, with TRBD2 as a possible D gene (7 bases). The germline CDR1 and CDR2 sequences are WSHSY and SAAADI. V lost 1 base and J 6 bases, leaving 16 bases between the germline ends. This CDR3 is built from 15 residues. CDR3 sequence reads: CASSEFRQGRGEQYF. DNA of the CDR3: TGCGCCAGCAGTGAGTTTCGCCAGGGGAGGGGCGAGCAGTACTTC.

The chain has TRBV7-2 and TRBJ2-2, with 8 bases identical to TRBD2. The CDR3 is 15 amino acids. V lost 4 bases and J lost 6; bases outside the gene matches: 7. Germline CDR1 reads SGHTA; CDR2 reads FQGNSA. DNA for the CDR3: TGTGCCAGCAGCTCCTTTGCGGGAGGACCCGGGGAGCTGTTTTTT. This encodes CASSSFAGGPGELFF. The variable domain in full, completed from reference TRBV7-2 and TRBJ2-2, reads GAGVSQSPSNKVTEKGKDVELRCDPISGHTALYWYRQSLGQGLEFLIYFQGNSAPDKSGLPSDRFSAERTGGSVSTLTIQRTQQEDSAVYLCASSSFAGGPGELFFGEGSRLTVL.

The CDR3 nucleotides read TGTGCCAGCAGCCAGGGCCCCTCGGGGACCCAGCATTTT. This encodes CASSQGPSGTQHF. J is TRBJ1-5 and V is TRBV7-8; a possible D gene is TRBD1 (5 bases). The CDR3 sequence is 13 residues long. V lost 5 bases and J 11 bases, leaving 16 bases between the germline ends. Germline CDR1 SGHVS, CDR2 FQNEAQ. Full variable domain (rest looked up from reference TRBV7-8 and TRBJ1-5): GAGVSQSPRYKVAKRGQDVALRCDPISGHVSLFWYQQALGQGPEFLTYFQNEAQLDKSGLPSDRFFAERPEGSVSTLKIQRTQQEDSAVYLCASSQGPSGTQHFGDGTRLSIL.

On this clone itself: Other DNA sequences in this sample translate to the same CDR3. V and J are TRBV6-2 or TRBV6-3 and TRBJ2-3, with a possible D match to TRBD2 (5 bases). The length of the CDR3 is 16 residues. V shed 0 bases and J shed 6 bases, with 16 bases lying between them. Germline lookup yields CDR1 MNHEY and CDR2 SVGEGT. CDR3 region: CASSYSSGPPPDTQYF. CDR3 nucleotides: TGTGCCAGCAGTTACTCGAGCGGACCGCCGCCGGATACGCAGTATTTT.

A single count supports this clone. The rearrangement joins TRBV10-1 to TRBJ1-3, with TRBD1 as a possible D gene (6 bases). Deletions cut 4 bases from V and 0 bases from J, with 10 bases between. Germline values: CDR1 WNHNN, CDR2 SYGVQD (reference sequence). The length of the CDR3 is 15 residues. The CDR3 bases are TGCGCCAGCAGTGGAGGGGGAAGCTCTGGAAACACCATATATTTT. Translation: CASSGGGSSGNTIYF.

The rearrangement joins TRBV10-3 to TRBJ1-5; no reliable D call. V lost 6 bases and J lost 2, with 11 bases in between. The CDR3 length is 14 residues. Per germline, CDR1 ENHRY and CDR2 SYGVKD. The CDR3 is CAIRGDTGNQPQHF. CDR3 coding DNA: TGTGCCATCAGAGGAGATACGGGCAATCAGCCCCAGCATTTT.

This clone has a handful of counts. J is TRBJ1-5 and V is TRBV2; D uncertain. Germline CDR1 reads SNHLY; CDR2 reads FYNNEI. The CDR3 length is 12 residues. The V gene lost 8 bases and the J gene lost 5 bases, with 10 bases spanning the gap. CDR3 in DNA: TGTGCCAGCGGGAGGAGCGATCAGCCCCAGCATTTT. Translated: CASGRSDQPQHF.

V usage is TRBV7-6 and J usage is TRBJ2-1, with TRBD2 identical over 12 bases. The germline CDR1 and CDR2 sequences are SGHVS and FNYEAQ. V shed 6 bases, J shed 8 bases, and the junction held 11 bases outside the gene matches. The CDR3 is 16 amino acids. The CDR3 coding sequence is TGTGCCAGCAGAGCGCGACTAGCGGGAGCCCCCGATGAGCAGTTCTTC. The encoded protein is CASRARLAGAPDEQFF.

The rearrangement joins TRBV6-6 to TRBJ2-1; 8 nucleotides line up with TRBD1. V shed 5 bases, J shed 5 bases, and the junction held 5 bases outside the gene matches. Germline V gives CDR1 MNHNY, CDR2 SVGAGI (reference sequence). The CDR3 sequence is 14 residues long. CDR3 sequence reads: CASSRTGPNNEQFF. DNA of the CDR3: TGTGCCAGCAGTAGGACAGGGCCGAACAATGAGCAGTTCTTC.

This clone is a singleton in its sample. The V gene is TRBV6-6, the J gene TRBJ2-5, with 7 positions matching TRBD1. V was pared by 6 bases and J by 3 bases, with 1 base of the junction left unmatched. The CDR3 has 12 amino acids. Looked up from germline, CDR1 is MNHNY and CDR2 is SVGAGI (reference sequence). The CDR3: CASRDRKETQYF. The CDR3 DNA reads TGTGCCAGCAGGGACAGGAAAGAGACCCAGTACTTC.

V usage is TRBV7-2 and J usage is TRBJ2-1; D is uncertain. The germline V and J ends were trimmed by 1 base and 0 bases, with 13 bases remaining between them. The CDR3 consists of 17 residues. The germline V gene has CDR1 SGHTA and CDR2 FQGNSA. CDR3 nucleotides: TGTGCCAGCAGCTTAGGCGGCGCGGTAAGCTCCTACAATGAGCAGTTCTTC. Translation: CASSLGGAVSSYNEQFF.

This chain uses TRBV28 with TRBJ2-1; 7 nucleotides agree with TRBD2. From germline, CDR1 is MDHEN and CDR2 SYDVKM. There are 19 residues in the CDR3. Trimming at V came to 1 base and at J to 4 bases, leaving 16 bases not matched to a gene. CDR3 coding DNA: TGTGCCAGCAGTTTATCTCCGGGAGGCCACTTCGGAGATTACAATGAGCAGTTCTTC. This sequence encodes CASSLSPGGHFGDYNEQFF.

CDR3 amino acids: CASSWTGGLQWTQYF. The CDR3 bases are TGTGCCAGCAGTTGGACGGGCGGGTTACAGTGGACCCAGTACTTC. The chain employs TRBV27 and TRBJ2-5, with a weak D call TRBD2 (5 bases). Germline loops: CDR1 MNHEY, CDR2 SMNVEV (reference sequence). The CDR3 spans 15 residues. V was pared by 4 bases and J by 7 bases, with 19 bases between.

V and J are TRBV11-2 and TRBJ2-2; 8 positions agree with TRBD2. Germline loops: CDR1 SGHAT, CDR2 FQNNGV. J lost 5 bases, V lost 3 bases, and 2 bases had no gene match. The CDR3 has 14 residues. The CDR3 loop is CASSFLAGTGELFF. The CDR3, as DNA: TGTGCCAGCAGCTTTCTAGCGGGTACCGGGGAGCTGTTTTTT.

The chain combines TRBV5-4 with TRBJ2-7, with a tentative D call TRBD1 (6 bases). The CDR3 is 14 amino acids. CDR1 and CDR2 from the germline V gene are SGHNT and YYREEE (reference sequence). The germline V and J ends were trimmed by 4 bases and 3 bases, with 14 bases remaining between them. The CDR3, as DNA: TGTGCCAGCAGCCCAGGAGACAGGAGCTACGAGCAGTACTTC. Amino acids: CASSPGDRSYEQYF.

The chain is built from TRBV28 and TRBJ2-7, with D possibly being TRBD2 (5 bases). The CDR3 length is 15 residues. Trimming shortened V by 6 bases and J by 2 bases, and 17 bases separated the two germline ends. Germline CDR1 MDHEN, CDR2 SYDVKM. In nucleotides, the CDR3 is TGTGCCAGCAGCCGCGCCGGACTCCCCGCCTACGAGCAGTACTTC. It encodes CASSRAGLPAYEQYF.

The rearrangement links TRBV29-1 to TRBJ2-7; 9 bases match TRBD1. V trimming: 4 bases; J trimming: 3 bases; junction bases outside the gene matches: 10. Germline CDR1 SQVTM, CDR2 ANQGSEA. The CDR3 contains 15 residues. For the CDR3, the DNA is TGCAGCGTTGTCCTAAAGACAGGGGGGCTCTACGAGCAGTACTTC. This translates into CSVVLKTGGLYEQYF.

The chain combines TRBV27 with TRBJ2-3, with 11 bases aligning to TRBD2. Germline assignment: CDR1 MNHEY and CDR2 SMNVEV (reference sequence). The V segment lost 5 bases and the J segment 2 bases; nucleotides outside the gene matches: 9. CDR3 length equals 17 residues. The DNA of the CDR3 is TGTGCCAGCAGTACCCCAGGACTAGCGGGTGACACAGATACGCAGTATTTT. Protein: CASSTPGLAGDTDTQYF.

The V call is TRBV7-2, the J call TRBJ2-7, with D maybe TRBD2 (5 bases). Germline CDR1 and CDR2: SGHTA and FQGNSA. This CDR3 contains 13 residues. Trimming cost V 4 bases and J 2 bases, with 9 bases left between them. DNA for the CDR3: TGTGCCAGCAGCTCGGGATTCGCCTACGAGCAGTACTTC. Amino acids: CASSSGFAYEQYF.